One sample yielded the 22 T cell receptor beta chains listed below, sequenced in a study of OX40 agonist ivuxolimab in advanced cancers. Receptors were amplified or captured by the immunoSEQ multiplex PCR assay. TCRdb took this table from immuneACCESS and kept in-frame rearrangements with V and J called. Such tables lack part of the clones; where checked against another copy, unresolved V genes explain under half of the gap, and the rest is unexplained. The sample table shows 80,000 or so clones, and around 83% are seen once. The ten largest clonotypes hold roughly 8% of the sample. Sequencing used CD4+ or CD8+ T cells sorted from blood, obtained in a trial of the OX40 agonist ivuxolimab. These TCRs come from an adult with an advanced solid tumor such as melanoma, head and neck, liver or kidney cancer.

The chain has TRBV7-3 and TRBJ2-3; TRBD1 agrees at 7 bases. Germline values: CDR1 SGHTA, CDR2 FQGTGA. V lost 5 bases and J lost 1; bases outside the gene matches: 3. This CDR3 region has 14 residues. CDR3 DNA: TGTGCCAGCAGCCGGGACAGTGGCACAGATACGCAGTATTTT. Residues: CASSRDSGTDTQYF.

Comments on this clone: The sample contains more than one DNA sequence encoding this CDR3. This chain uses TRBV6-5 with TRBJ2-7; D unclear. Between the trimmed V and J ends, which lost 0 bases and 2 bases, there was a span of 5 bases. The CDR3 has 13 residues. Germline-derived CDR1 and CDR2 are MNHEY and SVGAGI. CDR3 coding DNA: TGTGCCAGCAGTTACTCACCCACCTACGAGCAGTACTTC. Its translation: CASSYSPTYEQYF.

The chain combines TRBV5-1 with TRBJ1-4, with TRBD1 matching over 8 bases. CDR1 and CDR2 from the germline V gene are SGHRS and YFSETQ. J gave up 7 bases and V 4 bases, and 9 bases lay outside the gene matches. CDR3 size: 15 residues. CDR3 residues: CASSDRGRPTEKLFF. DNA for the CDR3: TGCGCCAGCAGCGACAGGGGACGGCCAACTGAAAAACTGTTTTTT. The whole variable domain, filled in from reference TRBV5-1 and TRBJ1-4, reads KAGVTQTPRYLIKTRGQQVTLSCSPISGHRSVSWYQQTPGQGLQFLFEYFSETQRNKGNFPGRFSGRQFSNSRSEMNVSTLELGDSALYLCASSDRGRPTEKLFFGSGTQLSVL.

V gene TRBV11-3 combines with J gene TRBJ2-2; no reliable D call. The V gene lost 2 bases and the J gene lost 0 bases, with 13 bases spanning the gap. The germline gives CDR1 SGHNT, CDR2 YENEEA. The CDR3 consists of 17 residues. This CDR3 reads CASSLRQDHSNTGELFF. DNA for the CDR3: TGTGCCAGCAGCTTAAGGCAGGACCATTCGAACACCGGGGAGCTGTTTTTT.

The V and J genes are TRBV2 and TRBJ2-1; 10 positions match TRBD2. This CDR3 region has 12 residues. After removal of 8 bases from V and 10 bases from J, the junction contained 5 bases not matched to a gene. Germline loops: CDR1 SNHLY, CDR2 FYNNEI. This chain's CDR3 is CASLAGEREQFF. The CDR3 DNA reads TGTGCCAGCCTAGCGGGAGAACGGGAGCAGTTCTTC.

The rearrangement links TRBV19 to TRBJ2-3; 10 nucleotides agree with TRBD2. The ends lost 8 bases at V and 5 bases at J; junction bases unmatched: 10. Germline lookup yields CDR1 LNHDA and CDR2 SQIVND (reference sequence). The CDR3 extends over 15 amino acids. CDR3 protein: CASGFHRTSGDTQYF. DNA for the CDR3: TGTGCCAGTGGCTTCCATAGGACTAGCGGAGATACGCAGTATTTT.

This rearrangement joins TRBV11-2 to TRBJ1-3, with 10 bases that match TRBD1. The V and J ends lost 5 bases and 2 bases, in that order; junction bases with no gene match: 6. The CDR3 loop spans 16 amino acids. Germline V gene data show CDR1 as SGHAT and CDR2 as FQNNGV. The CDR3 here is CASSQGDRGAGNTIYF. As DNA, the CDR3 is TGTGCCAGCAGCCAGGGGGACAGGGGAGCTGGAAACACCATATATTTT.

The chain couples TRBV7-8 to TRBJ1-4, with 7 bases identical to TRBD1. V lost 5 bases to trimming and J lost 2 bases; unmatched junction nucleotides: 5. Looked up from germline, CDR1 is SGHVS and CDR2 is FQNEAQ. This CDR3 comprises 15 residues. The chain's CDR3 is CASSRRDSTNEKLFF. The CDR3 nucleotides read TGTGCCAGCAGCAGGCGGGACAGCACTAATGAAAAACTGTTTTTT. The complete variable domain, with remaining parts taken from reference TRBV7-8 and TRBJ1-4, reads GAGVSQSPRYKVAKRGQDVALRCDPISGHVSLFWYQQALGQGPEFLTYFQNEAQLDKSGLPSDRFFAERPEGSVSTLKIQRTQQEDSAVYLCASSRRDSTNEKLFFGSGTQLSVL.

The chain combines TRBV7-2 with TRBJ2-7, with TRBD2 identical over 12 bases. V trimming: 1 base; J trimming: 6 bases; junction bases outside the gene matches: 4. From germline, CDR1 is SGHTA and CDR2 FQGNSA. The CDR3 is made up of 15 amino acids. This chain's CDR3 is CASSLGLAGVFEQYF. The CDR3 DNA is TGTGCCAGCAGCTTAGGACTAGCGGGAGTATTCGAGCAGTACTTC.

This clone was counted between two and nine times. This chain connects TRBV10-2 to TRBJ2-7, with D perhaps TRBD1 (6 bases). The CDR3 runs 19 residues. CDR1 WSHSY and CDR2 SAAADI come from the germline V gene. V was trimmed by 4 bases and J by 1 base, leaving 26 bases between them. CDR3 sequence: CASSVVLGRGTLLSYEQYF. The CDR3 DNA sequence: TGCGCCAGCAGTGTTGTGTTAGGCAGGGGAACCCTTTTGTCCTACGAGCAGTACTTC.

V and J are TRBV27 and TRBJ2-7; 8 nucleotides line up with TRBD2. CDR3 length: 16 amino acids. Germline CDR1 reads MNHEY; CDR2 reads SMNVEV (reference sequence). The ends lost 5 bases at V and 3 bases at J; junction bases unmatched: 12. In DNA, the CDR3 is TGTGCCAGCAGTCCCCTACTAGCGGCCGGTCGCTACGAGCAGTACTTC. It translates to CASSPLLAAGRYEQYF.

The chain has TRBV2 and TRBJ1-4, with D possibly TRBD1 on 6 matching bases. CDR1 is SNHLY, CDR2 FYNNEI, per germline. The CDR3 loop spans 12 amino acids. Between the trimmed V and J ends, which lost 8 bases and 11 bases, there was a span of 15 bases. The CDR3 DNA sequence: TGTGCCAGCGAACAGGGTAACGGGAAACTGTTTTTT. Protein sequence: CASEQGNGKLFF.

In this sample, this clone turned up a few times. V and J are TRBV5-4 and TRBJ2-7; TRBD2 matches 10 bases. The germline V gene has CDR1 SGHNT and CDR2 YYREEE (reference sequence). V trimming: 4 bases; J trimming: 3 bases; junction bases outside the gene matches: 7. The CDR3 spans 15 residues. The CDR3 loop reads CASSHGTSVNYEQYF. The CDR3 bases are TGTGCCAGCAGCCACGGGACTAGCGTAAACTACGAGCAGTACTTC.

This chain uses TRBV6-1 with TRBJ1-3; D gene ambiguous. The CDR3 runs 14 residues. Germline V lookup: CDR1 MNHNS, CDR2 SASEGT. V shed 7 bases and J shed 0 bases, with 10 bases lying between them. CDR3: CASKPVNSGNTIYF. As DNA, the CDR3 is TGTGCCAGCAAACCCGTTAACTCTGGAAACACCATATATTTT.

The chain combines TRBV6-5 with TRBJ1-5; D gene uncertain. Germline CDR1 is MNHEY and CDR2 is SVGAGI. Trimming left V 4 bases short and J 0 bases short, with 10 bases between. The CDR3 contains 15 residues. The CDR3 region is CASSSLPSSNQPQHF. The CDR3 DNA reads TGTGCCAGCAGTTCTTTACCATCTAGCAATCAGCCCCAGCATTTT.

The V call is TRBV27, the J call TRBJ2-1; no clear D. V shed 3 bases and J shed 8 bases, with 8 bases lying between them. Germline CDR1 and CDR2: MNHEY and SMNVEV (reference sequence). The CDR3 spans 12 residues. In DNA form, the CDR3 reads TGTGCCAGCAGTTTGCGCGGAGATGAGCAGTTCTTC. It is translated as CASSLRGDEQFF.

The chain couples TRBV2 to TRBJ1-1, with D unresolved. Per the germline V gene, CDR1 is SNHLY and CDR2 is FYNNEI. The V end lost 4 bases, the J end lost 0 bases, and 9 bases lay between the germline ends. There are 14 residues in the CDR3. CDR3 nucleotides: TGTGCCAGCAGTGCAGGACTTATGAACACTGAAGCTTTCTTT. Translating it yields CASSAGLMNTEAFF.

This clone is a singleton in its sample. CDR3 DNA sequence: TGTGCCAGTAGTACTCCCCAAGGACAGGGGAGAGGCGAGCAGTACTTC. Its translation is CASSTPQGQGRGEQYF. The genes are TRBV19 and TRBJ2-7, with TRBD1 identical over 9 bases. CDR3 length equals 16 residues. Trimming cost V 4 bases and J 6 bases; bases outside gene matches: 13. CDR1 is LNHDA and CDR2 is SQIVND in the germline V gene (reference sequence).

This sequence joins TRBV19 and TRBJ2-7; TRBD2 matches at 8 bases. The trim removed 5 bases at V and 2 bases at J, leaving 5 bases unmatched. Germline assignment: CDR1 LNHDA and CDR2 SQIVND (reference sequence). This CDR3 is 14 amino acids long. CDR3 loop: CASSPRTSPYEQYF. For the CDR3, the DNA is TGTGCCAGTAGTCCAAGGACTAGCCCCTACGAGCAGTACTTC.

This sequence joins TRBV27 and TRBJ2-2, with no clear D. V dropped 6 bases and J dropped 0 bases, with 11 bases sitting between them. The CDR3 length is 15 residues. Germline V CDR1 and CDR2: MNHEY, SMNVEV (reference sequence). CDR3 nucleotides: TGTGCCAGCAGGAGGACGTCCGCGAACACCGGGGAGCTGTTTTTT. It encodes CASRRTSANTGELFF.

The rearrangement joins TRBV6-5 to TRBJ1-1; D gene uncertain. CDR1 and CDR2 from the germline V gene are MNHEY and SVGAGI. The CDR3 has 11 amino acids. Trimming removed 7 bases at V and 6 bases at J, with 9 bases between. CDR3 coding DNA: TGTGCCAGCATGGGATGGGCTGAAGCTTTCTTT. Protein sequence: CASMGWAEAFF.

The J gene is TRBJ2-5, the V gene TRBV7-3, with 15 bases fitting TRBD2. Trimming cost V 5 bases and J 0 bases; bases outside gene matches: 10. The germline CDR1 and CDR2 sequences are SGHTA and FQGTGA. The CDR3 has 19 amino acids. CDR3 protein: CASSLPGTSGGLYQETQYF. The CDR3 nucleotides are TGTGCCAGCAGCCTACCGGGGACTAGCGGGGGGTTGTACCAAGAGACCCAGTACTTC.